The present T cell receptor beta chain was sequenced within a study of blood T cell repertoires in COVID-19. The CDR3 sequence is 12 residues long. Trimming pared 5 bases from V and 5 bases from J, leaving 9 bases between. Original methodology: The assay estimated nucleated cells by amplifying reference gene primers. Data came from immunoSEQ multiplex PCR; TCRdb stores just in-frame clones and leaves some out. The V and J calls and clone size are taken from that table; D and trimming were inferred from the DNA. Altogether 100,000 to 150,000 clones are present, about 89% being singletons, with the ten largest covering around 4.5%.

Material for sequencing was peripheral blood. The rearrangement links TRBV12-3 or TRBV12-4 to TRBJ2-5; TRBD1 might be the D (5 bases). The TCR sequence derives from a man aged 60-69 years with COVID-19, enrolled during active disease. The CDR3, as DNA: TGTGCCAGCAGTCCCAGGGATGAGACCCAGTACTTC. As protein: CASSPRDETQYF.